The T cell receptor (beta chain) described here comes from a study of T cells after yellow fever vaccination. This clonotype has more than one count but fewer than ten. The CDR3 contains 18 residues. Germline CDR1 MGHRA, CDR2 YSYEKL. V gave up 0 bases and J gave up 0 bases, with 17 bases separating them. The study made its TCR cDNA through 5'RACE template switching. That step introduced a universal primer site along with UMIs. TCRdb ran MiXCR on the 5' RACE reads and lists one entry per CDR3 protein. The profile covers hundreds of thousands of distinct CDR3 sequences, with around 17% appearing a single time and roughly a sixth taken by the ten largest.

This chain links TRBV4-1 with TRBJ2-5; D may be TRBD2 (7 bases). This specimen was PBMCs, taken 4 to 6 days after the first yellow fever vaccination. The sequence was collected from a man younger than 35 who received the YFV17D yellow fever vaccine. The CDR3 region is CASSQEGAAGAYQETQYF. The CDR3 DNA reads TGCGCCAGCAGCCAAGAGGGGGCGGCGGGGGCCTACCAAGAGACCCAGTACTTC.